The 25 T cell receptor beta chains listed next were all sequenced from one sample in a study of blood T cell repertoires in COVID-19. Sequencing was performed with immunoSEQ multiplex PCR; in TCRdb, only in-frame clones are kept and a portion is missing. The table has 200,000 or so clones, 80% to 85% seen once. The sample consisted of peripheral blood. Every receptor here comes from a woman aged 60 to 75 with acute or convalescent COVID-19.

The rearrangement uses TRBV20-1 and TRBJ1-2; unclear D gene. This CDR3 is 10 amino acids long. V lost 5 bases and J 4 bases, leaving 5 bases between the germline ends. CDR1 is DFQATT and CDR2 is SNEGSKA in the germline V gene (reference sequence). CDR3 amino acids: CSAPSYGYTF. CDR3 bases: TGCAGTGCTCCTAGCTATGGCTACACCTTC.

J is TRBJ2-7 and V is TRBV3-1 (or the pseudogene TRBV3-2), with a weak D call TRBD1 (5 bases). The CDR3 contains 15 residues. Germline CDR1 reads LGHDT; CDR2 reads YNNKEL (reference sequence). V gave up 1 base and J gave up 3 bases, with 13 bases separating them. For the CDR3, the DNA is TGTGCCAGCAGCCAAGCCCCCACAGGATACTACGAGCAGTACTTC. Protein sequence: CASSQAPTGYYEQYF.

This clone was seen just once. The CDR3 here is CASSDSNRVGNSPLHF. In nucleotides, the CDR3 is TGTGCCAGCAGTGATTCCAACAGGGTTGGTAATTCACCCCTCCACTTT. This rearrangement joins TRBV6-1 to TRBJ1-6; TRBD1 might be the D (6 bases). CDR3 length: 16 amino acids. V lost 3 bases to trimming and J lost 6 bases, with 15 bases between them. Per germline, CDR1 MNHNS and CDR2 SASEGT.

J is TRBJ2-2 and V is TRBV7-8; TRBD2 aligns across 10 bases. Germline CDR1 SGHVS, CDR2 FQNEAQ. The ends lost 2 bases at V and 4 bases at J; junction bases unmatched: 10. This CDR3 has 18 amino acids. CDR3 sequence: CASSLSSSGGASTGELFF. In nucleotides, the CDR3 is TGTGCCAGCAGCTTAAGTTCTAGCGGGGGCGCCAGCACCGGGGAGCTGTTTTTT. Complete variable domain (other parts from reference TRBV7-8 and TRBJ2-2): GAGVSQSPRYKVAKRGQDVALRCDPISGHVSLFWYQQALGQGPEFLTYFQNEAQLDKSGLPSDRFFAERPEGSVSTLKIQRTQQEDSAVYLCASSLSSSGGASTGELFFGEGSRLTVL.

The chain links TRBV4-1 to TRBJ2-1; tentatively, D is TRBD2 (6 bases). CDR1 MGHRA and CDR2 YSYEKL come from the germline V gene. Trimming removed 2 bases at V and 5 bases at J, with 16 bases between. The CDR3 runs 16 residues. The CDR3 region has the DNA TGCGCCAGCAGCCAACCGGGACTCCAACGACACAATGAGCAGTTCTTC. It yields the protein CASSQPGLQRHNEQFF.

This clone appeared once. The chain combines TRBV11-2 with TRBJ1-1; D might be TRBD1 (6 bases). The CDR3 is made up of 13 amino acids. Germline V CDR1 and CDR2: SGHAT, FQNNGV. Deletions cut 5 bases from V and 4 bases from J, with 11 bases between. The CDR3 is CASSGRTATEAFF. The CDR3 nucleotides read TGTGCCAGCAGCGGCCGGACAGCCACTGAAGCTTTCTTT.

The chain's CDR3 is CASSLQDGNEQFF. The CDR3 nucleotides are TGTGCCAGCAGCTTACAGGATGGTAATGAGCAGTTCTTC. The rearrangement uses TRBV11-3 and TRBJ2-1; D is unclear. V lost 2 bases, J lost 7 bases, and 9 bases lay in between. Germline V gives CDR1 SGHNT, CDR2 YENEEA. This CDR3 spans 13 amino acids.

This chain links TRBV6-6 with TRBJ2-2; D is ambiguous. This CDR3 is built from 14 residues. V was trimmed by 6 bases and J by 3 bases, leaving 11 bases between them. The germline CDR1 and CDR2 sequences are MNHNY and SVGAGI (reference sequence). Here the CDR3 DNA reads TGTGCCAGCAGCACCAGGCGCGACACCGGGGAGCTGTTTTTT. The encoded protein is CASSTRRDTGELFF.

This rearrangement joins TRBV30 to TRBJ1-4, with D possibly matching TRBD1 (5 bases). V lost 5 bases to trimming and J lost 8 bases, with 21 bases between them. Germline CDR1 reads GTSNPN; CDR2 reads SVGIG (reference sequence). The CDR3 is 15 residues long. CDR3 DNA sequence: TGTGCCTGGTCTGTAGGGGCAGGGCGTGGGGAAAAACTGTTTTTT. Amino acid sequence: CAWSVGAGRGEKLFF.

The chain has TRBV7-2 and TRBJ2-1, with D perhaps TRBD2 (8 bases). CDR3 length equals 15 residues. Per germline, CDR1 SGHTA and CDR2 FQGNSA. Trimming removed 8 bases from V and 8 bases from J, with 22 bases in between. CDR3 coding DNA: TGTGCCAGCCTGGAGGGGGCGGGGGGATTCGATGAGCAGTTCTTC. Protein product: CASLEGAGGFDEQFF.

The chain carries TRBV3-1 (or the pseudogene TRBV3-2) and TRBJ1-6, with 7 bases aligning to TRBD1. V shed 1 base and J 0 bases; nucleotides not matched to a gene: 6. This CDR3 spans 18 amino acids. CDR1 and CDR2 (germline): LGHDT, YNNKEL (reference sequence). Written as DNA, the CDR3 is TGTGCCAGCAGCCAAGGGACCTCAGGGGGCTCCTATAATTCACCCCTCCACTTT. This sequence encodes CASSQGTSGGSYNSPLHF.

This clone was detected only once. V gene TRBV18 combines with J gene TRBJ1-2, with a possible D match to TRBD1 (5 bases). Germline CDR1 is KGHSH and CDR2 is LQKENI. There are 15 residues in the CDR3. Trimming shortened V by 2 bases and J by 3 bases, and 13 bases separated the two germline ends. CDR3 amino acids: CASSPSGRVDYGYTF. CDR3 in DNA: TGTGCCAGCTCACCAAGTGGCAGGGTGGACTATGGCTACACCTTC.

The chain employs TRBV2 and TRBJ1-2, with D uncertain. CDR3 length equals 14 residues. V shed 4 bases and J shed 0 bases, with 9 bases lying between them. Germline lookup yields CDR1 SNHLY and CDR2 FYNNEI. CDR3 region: CASSGPDSNYGYTF. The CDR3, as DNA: TGTGCCAGCAGTGGTCCTGACTCTAACTATGGCTACACCTTC.

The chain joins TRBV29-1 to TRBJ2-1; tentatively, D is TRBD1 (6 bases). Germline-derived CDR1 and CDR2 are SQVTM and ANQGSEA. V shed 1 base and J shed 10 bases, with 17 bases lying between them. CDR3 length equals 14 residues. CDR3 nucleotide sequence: TGCAGCGTTGAAGTTCAGTATACAGGGCCCGAGCAGTTCTTC. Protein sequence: CSVEVQYTGPEQFF.

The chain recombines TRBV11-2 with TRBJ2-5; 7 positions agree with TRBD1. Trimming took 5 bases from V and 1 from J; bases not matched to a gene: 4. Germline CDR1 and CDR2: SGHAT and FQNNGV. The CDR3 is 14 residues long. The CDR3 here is CASSPGTVQETQYF. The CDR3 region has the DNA TGTGCCAGCAGCCCCGGGACAGTCCAAGAGACCCAGTACTTC.

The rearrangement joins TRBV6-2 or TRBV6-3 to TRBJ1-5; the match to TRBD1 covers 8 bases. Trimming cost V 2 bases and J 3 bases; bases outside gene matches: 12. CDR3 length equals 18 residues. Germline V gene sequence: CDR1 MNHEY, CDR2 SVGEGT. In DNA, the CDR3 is TGTGCCAGCAGTTACGTCCAGGGGACAGGTCACCTCAATCAGCCCCAGCATTTT. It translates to CASSYVQGTGHLNQPQHF.

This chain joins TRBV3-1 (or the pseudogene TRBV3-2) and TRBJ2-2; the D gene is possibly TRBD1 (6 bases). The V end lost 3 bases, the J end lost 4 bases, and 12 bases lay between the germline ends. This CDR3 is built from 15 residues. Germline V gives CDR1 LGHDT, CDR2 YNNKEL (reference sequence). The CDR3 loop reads CASSQQGMGTGELFF. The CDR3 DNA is TGTGCCAGCAGCCAGCAGGGGATGGGCACCGGGGAGCTGTTTTTT.

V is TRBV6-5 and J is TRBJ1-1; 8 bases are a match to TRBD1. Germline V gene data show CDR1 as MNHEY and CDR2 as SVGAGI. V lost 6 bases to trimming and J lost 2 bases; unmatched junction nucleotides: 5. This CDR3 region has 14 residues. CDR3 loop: CASRLDRVNTEAFF. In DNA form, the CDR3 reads TGTGCCAGCAGACTGGACAGGGTTAACACTGAAGCTTTCTTT.

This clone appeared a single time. Here the CDR3 reads CASSPRTRQETQYF. The CDR3, as DNA: TGTGCCAGCAGCCCCCGGACAAGACAAGAGACCCAGTACTTC. The V call is TRBV5-4, the J call TRBJ2-5; a weak D match, TRBD1 (5 bases). The V gene lost 4 bases and the J gene lost 2 bases, with 12 bases spanning the gap. CDR1 and CDR2 (germline): SGHNT, YYREEE (reference sequence). The CDR3 spans 14 residues.

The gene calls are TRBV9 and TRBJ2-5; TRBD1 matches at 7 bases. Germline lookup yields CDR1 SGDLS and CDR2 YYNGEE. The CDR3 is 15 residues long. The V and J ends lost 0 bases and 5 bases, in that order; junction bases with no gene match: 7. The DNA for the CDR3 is TGTGCCAGCAGCGTAGCCGATACGACAGGGGAGACCCAGTACTTC. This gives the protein CASSVADTTGETQYF.

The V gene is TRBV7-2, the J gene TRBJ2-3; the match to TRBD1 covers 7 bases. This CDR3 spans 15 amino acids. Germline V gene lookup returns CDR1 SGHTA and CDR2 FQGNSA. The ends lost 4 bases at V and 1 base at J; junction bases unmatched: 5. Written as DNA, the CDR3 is TGTGCCAGCAGCTCGATAGGACAGGGCACAGATACGCAGTATTTT. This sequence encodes CASSSIGQGTDTQYF.

The CDR3 spells CASSRTSGGGTDTQYF. The CDR3 DNA follows: TGTGCCAGCAGTCGAACTAGCGGGGGAGGGACAGATACGCAGTATTTT. The chain has TRBV6-6 and TRBJ2-3, with 11 bases identical to TRBD2. This CDR3 spans 16 amino acids. From germline, CDR1 is MNHNY and CDR2 SVGAGI (reference sequence). Germline trimming cut 5 bases from V and 3 bases from J; bases unmatched to any gene: 7.

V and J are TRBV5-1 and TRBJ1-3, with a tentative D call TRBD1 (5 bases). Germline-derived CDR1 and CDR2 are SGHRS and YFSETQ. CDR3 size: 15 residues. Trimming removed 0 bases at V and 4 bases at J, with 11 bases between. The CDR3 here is CASSLEAGSGNTIYF. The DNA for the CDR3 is TGCGCCAGCAGCTTGGAAGCAGGGTCCGGAAACACCATATATTTT.

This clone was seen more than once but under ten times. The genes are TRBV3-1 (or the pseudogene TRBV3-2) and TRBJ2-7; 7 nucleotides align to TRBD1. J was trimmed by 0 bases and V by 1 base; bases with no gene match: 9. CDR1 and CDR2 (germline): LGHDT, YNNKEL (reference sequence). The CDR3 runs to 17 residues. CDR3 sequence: CASSQANPGQSSYEQYF. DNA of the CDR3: TGTGCCAGCAGCCAAGCAAACCCGGGACAGAGCTCCTACGAGCAGTACTTC.

The CDR3 here is CASSFRGSTDTQYF. The CDR3 DNA follows: TGTGCCAGCAGCTTCCGGGGAAGCACAGATACGCAGTATTTT. V is TRBV9 and J is TRBJ2-3; TRBD2 might be the D (5 bases). The CDR3 extends over 14 amino acids. V lost 4 bases to trimming and J lost 0 bases, with 9 bases between them. CDR1 and CDR2 (germline): SGDLS, YYNGEE.